The entry below gives a single T cell receptor beta chain sequence along with its context. Here immunoSEQ multiplex PCR was the method, and the copy in TCRdb shows in-frame clones only, minus some. The sample records 100,000 to 150,000 clones, about 88% being singletons. The sample originates from a study of blood T cell repertoires in COVID-19. Across the whole study: PBMCs, B-cell-depleted T cells, or T cells provided the cDNA or gDNA that made up the material.

This CDR3 is 14 amino acids long. The V end lost 1 base, the J end lost 6 bases, and 12 bases lay between the germline ends. Germline values: CDR1 SGDLS, CDR2 YYNGEE. The sample was peripheral blood. The J gene is TRBJ2-3, the V gene TRBV9; D ambiguous. This receptor was taken from a woman aged 80 or over with acute or convalescent COVID-19. This CDR3 reads CASSVQGSPDTQYF. The CDR3 region has the DNA TGTGCCAGCAGCGTACAAGGTAGCCCCGATACGCAGTATTTT.